This passage covers 22 T cell receptor beta chains from one sample sequenced in a study of cytomegalovirus exposure and HLA in healthy donors. The PCR had 60 Vbeta and 13 Jbeta primers. Data came from immunoSEQ multiplex PCR; TCRdb stores just in-frame clones and leaves some out. In the table there are tens of thousands of clones, around 70% of which are singletons. Sequencing was carried out using PBMCs. All receptors derive from a woman in her thirties in good health and CMV-seropositive.

The chain couples TRBV6-6 to TRBJ1-1; 8 nucleotides align to TRBD1. Germline CDR1 MNHNY, CDR2 SVGAGI (reference sequence). This CDR3 region has 12 residues. The V gene end was trimmed by 4 bases and the J gene end by 12 bases; junction bases not matched to a gene: 7. CDR3 in amino acids: CASSLAQGGTFF. The CDR3 nucleotides are TGTGCCAGCAGTTTAGCACAGGGGGGGACTTTCTTT.

Details on this clone: A junction boundary mismatches the germline segment, possibly from a read error. The V and J genes are TRBV28 and TRBJ1-5, with 7 bases that match TRBD1. CDR1 MDHEN and CDR2 SYDVKM come from the germline V gene. The CDR3 sequence is 16 residues long. In DNA form, the CDR3 reads TGTGCCATCAGTTTGCCCACAGGGGCCGGCAATCAGCCCCAGCATTTT. It is translated as CAISLPTGAGNQPQHF.

J is TRBJ2-4 and V is TRBV2; D is perhaps TRBD2 (5 bases). The CDR3 spans 12 residues. The V and J ends lost 2 bases and 15 bases respectively, with 14 bases between them. The germline V gene has CDR1 SNHLY and CDR2 FYNNEI. The CDR3, as DNA: TGTGCCAGCAGTGAACCCCCCGAGGGTCGGTACTTC. The encoded protein is CASSEPPEGRYF.

The chain carries TRBV9 and TRBJ2-3; a possible D gene is TRBD1 (6 bases). Germline assignment: CDR1 SGDLS and CDR2 YYNGEE. This CDR3 has 16 residues. V lost 3 bases and J lost 5, with 19 bases in between. The CDR3 protein is CASSATRPGAKDTQYF. The DNA of the CDR3 is TGTGCCAGCAGCGCCACCCGGCCAGGGGCTAAAGATACGCAGTATTTT.

The rearrangement joins TRBV30 to TRBJ1-1, with TRBD1 as a possible D gene (6 bases). This CDR3 is built from 14 residues. Germline V gene data show CDR1 as GTSNPN and CDR2 as SVGIG (reference sequence). V dropped 0 bases and J dropped 0 bases, with 8 bases sitting between them. The CDR3 DNA sequence: TGTGCCTGGAGTGTAGAGGGGGTGAACACTGAAGCTTTCTTT. This codes for CAWSVEGVNTEAFF.

For this clone: One end of the junction varies from germline; a read error may be responsible. V and J are TRBV4-3 and TRBJ1-2; D remains ambiguous. CDR1 and CDR2 from the germline V gene are LGHNA and YSLEER. This CDR3 is 13 amino acids long. The CDR3 protein is CASSQDLRGEKYF. The CDR3 nucleotides are TGCGCCAGCAGCCAAGATCTCCGCGGGGAAAAGTACTTC.

In its sample, this clone was seen once. This chain links TRBV12-5 with TRBJ1-3, with a tentative D call TRBD1 (6 bases). Germline CDR1 reads LGHNT; CDR2 reads FRNRAP. The CDR3 sequence is 10 residues long. In DNA, the CDR3 is TGTGCAAGGGGGGGGAACACCATATATTTT. This sequence encodes CARGGNTIYF.

This clone is a singleton in its sample. This rearrangement joins TRBV29-1 to TRBJ1-2; 9 bases agree with TRBD1. CDR1 and CDR2 from the germline V gene are SQVTM and ANQGSEA. J was trimmed by 3 bases and V by 6 bases; bases with no gene match: 5. CDR3 length: 13 residues. The CDR3 spells CSVGTGGDYGYTF. In DNA, the CDR3 is TGCAGCGTCGGTACAGGGGGCGACTATGGCTACACCTTC.

The V gene is TRBV7-9, the J gene TRBJ2-5; 7 nucleotides match TRBD2. The CDR3 spans 13 residues. CDR1 and CDR2 from the germline V gene are SEHNR and FQNEAQ (reference sequence). Losses at the gene ends were 4 bases for V and 5 bases for J; bases not matched to a gene: 4. DNA for the CDR3: TGTGCCAGCAGCTCCGGACTAGAGGAGACCCAGTACTTC. Encoded protein: CASSSGLEETQYF.

This chain joins TRBV18 and TRBJ2-2, with D possibly being TRBD2 (6 bases). The CDR3 is made up of 14 amino acids. The V gene's germline CDR1 is KGHSH and CDR2 LQKENI. V lost 4 bases and J 3 bases, leaving 9 bases between the germline ends. CDR3 loop: CASSRGDHTGELFF. The CDR3 region has the DNA TGTGCCAGCTCACGCGGGGATCACACCGGGGAGCTGTTTTTT. Using reference TRBV18 and TRBJ2-2 for the parts outside the CDR3, the full variable domain is NAGVMQNPRHLVRRRGQEARLRCSPMKGHSHVYWYRQLPEEGLKFMVYLQKENIIDESGMPKERFSAEFPKEGPSILRIQQVVRGDSAAYFCASSRGDHTGELFFGEGSRLTVL.

This rearrangement joins TRBV9 to TRBJ2-5; TRBD2 agrees at 8 bases. V dropped 2 bases and J dropped 6; count of bases not matched to a gene: 3. The CDR3 contains 13 residues. CDR1 and CDR2 from the germline V gene are SGDLS and YYNGEE. In DNA, the CDR3 is TGTGCCAGCAGCGTTAGCGGGACGAAGACCCAGTACTTC. Amino acids: CASSVSGTKTQYF.

The chain links TRBV4-1 to TRBJ2-3; the D is unclear. Looked up from germline, CDR1 is MGHRA and CDR2 is YSYEKL. V was trimmed by 0 bases and J by 3 bases, leaving 4 bases between them. CDR3 size: 13 residues. The CDR3 loop is CASSQDRTDTQYF. The CDR3 region has the DNA TGCGCCAGCAGCCAAGATAGAACAGATACGCAGTATTTT.

A single count supports this clone. The DNA of the CDR3 is TGTGCCAGCAGCTTAGTGCGGCAGAATGAGCAGTTCTTC. Amino acids: CASSLVRQNEQFF. This rearrangement joins TRBV7-9 to TRBJ2-1; D is undetermined. CDR3 length equals 13 residues. Per germline, CDR1 SEHNR and CDR2 FQNEAQ (reference sequence). Trimming took 1 base from V and 7 from J, leaving 8 bases between them.

CDR3 protein: CASSASGTAYNEQFF. The DNA for the CDR3 is TGTGCCAGCAGCGCCTCCGGGACTGCCTACAATGAGCAGTTCTTC. The chain recombines TRBV9 with TRBJ2-1, with D tentatively TRBD2 (6 bases). V lost 3 bases and J lost 2, with 12 bases in between. The CDR3 contains 15 residues. Germline V gene data show CDR1 as SGDLS and CDR2 as YYNGEE.

About this clone: This same CDR3 is encoded by further DNA sequences in the sample. The chain recombines TRBV18 with TRBJ1-1; 8 positions match TRBD1. The CDR3 spans 14 residues. V lost 4 bases, J lost 0 bases, and 1 base stayed unmatched. CDR1 KGHSH and CDR2 LQKENI come from the germline V gene. The CDR3 nucleotides read TGTGCCAGCTCACGGGACAGGATGAACACTGAAGCTTTCTTT. Translation: CASSRDRMNTEAFF.

The chain couples TRBV6-5 to TRBJ2-2, with 8 bases aligning to TRBD2. CDR1 is MNHEY and CDR2 is SVGAGI in the germline V gene. The CDR3 has 15 amino acids. Unmatched junction bases numbered 3, after V lost 5 bases and J lost 1 base. CDR3 region: CASSRTSRNTGELFF. The CDR3 DNA sequence: TGTGCCAGCAGTCGGACTAGCCGGAACACCGGGGAGCTGTTTTTT.

The chain recombines TRBV7-2 with TRBJ1-2; possibly TRBD1 for D (5 bases). The germline CDR1 and CDR2 sequences are SGHTA and FQGNSA. This CDR3 has 15 residues. The V end lost 5 bases, the J end lost 0 bases, and 13 bases lay between the germline ends. The CDR3: CASSPHGGSNYGYTF. The CDR3 nucleotides read TGTGCCAGCAGCCCCCACGGGGGGTCTAACTATGGCTACACCTTC. Drawing the rest from reference TRBV7-2 and TRBJ1-2, the complete variable domain is GAGVSQSPSNKVTEKGKDVELRCDPISGHTALYWYRQSLGQGLEFLIYFQGNSAPDKSGLPSDRFSAERTGGSVSTLTIQRTQQEDSAVYLCASSPHGGSNYGYTFGSGTRLTVV.

The rearrangement uses TRBV27 and TRBJ2-3; perhaps TRBD2 as D (6 bases). The germline CDR1 and CDR2 sequences are MNHEY and SMNVEV (reference sequence). The CDR3 is made up of 14 amino acids. V lost 3 bases to trimming and J lost 8 bases, with 15 bases between them. DNA of the CDR3: TGTGCCAGCAGTTTCTTGCGGGACGCGGTTACGCAGTATTTT. Protein sequence: CASSFLRDAVTQYF.

V is TRBV30 and J is TRBJ2-7, with 10 bases aligning to TRBD2. The CDR3 runs to 14 residues. J was trimmed by 5 bases and V by 5 bases; bases with no gene match: 9. Germline assignment: CDR1 GTSNPN and CDR2 SVGIG (reference sequence). CDR3 sequence reads: CAWAPLAGEHEQYF. The CDR3 coding sequence is TGTGCCTGGGCCCCCCTAGCGGGAGAGCACGAGCAGTACTTC.

The chain joins TRBV10-1 to TRBJ2-1; D is perhaps TRBD2 (5 bases). V gave up 7 bases and J gave up 9 bases, with 19 bases separating them. There are 14 residues in the CDR3. The V gene's germline CDR1 is WNHNN and CDR2 SYGVQD (reference sequence). In DNA, the CDR3 is TGCGCCAGCAACCGGGATGGACCTCGTGGTGAGCAGTTCTTC. Amino acid sequence: CASNRDGPRGEQFF.

The chain combines TRBV4-2 with TRBJ1-2; 7 nucleotides line up with TRBD1. The germline CDR1 and CDR2 sequences are LGHNA and YNFKEQ. This CDR3 is 13 amino acids long. The V gene end was trimmed by 2 bases and the J gene end by 6 bases; junction bases not matched to a gene: 3. The CDR3 bases are TGTGCCAGCAGCCAACGACAGGGCGATGGCTACACCTTC. This translates into CASSQRQGDGYTF.

Remarks on this clone: One end of the junction does not line up with germline, which may come from a read error. This chain connects TRBV28 to TRBJ1-1, with D maybe TRBD1 (6 bases). The CDR3 is 13 residues long. The germline V gene has CDR1 MDHEN and CDR2 SYDVKM. CDR3 in amino acids: CASRAPGAANELF. CDR3 DNA: TGTGCCAGCAGGGCCCCAGGGGCCGCGAACGAACTCTTT.